This T cell receptor beta chain is from a study of T-cell reconstitution after alpha-beta-depleted transplantation in children. This clonotype was found once. Without the conserved terminal phenylalanine or tryptophan, this CDR3 likely stems from a read error. Unique molecular identifiers were built into the TCRbeta library. TCRdb itself ran the PCR reads through MiXCR, one entry per CDR3 protein. This table has some 490,000 distinct CDR3 sequences, about 12% appearing once. V lost 3 bases and J lost 5; bases outside the gene matches: 0. The CDR3 has 14 amino acids. Germline V gives CDR1 DFQATT, CDR2 SNEGSKA (reference sequence).

V gene TRBV20-1 combines with J gene TRBJ2-1, with TRBD2 matching 14 bases. Sequenced here: PBMCs from the stem cell graft donor, sampled from the stem cell graft. The sequence came from a human donor who donated a stem cell graft to a child with combined immunodeficiency. The CDR3 sequence: CSARGLAGDNEQFS. The CDR3 coding sequence is TGCAGTGCTAGGGGACTAGCGGGAGACAATGAGCAGTTCTCC.